This TCR beta chain was captured by sequencing in a study of shared clonotypes between healthy human individuals. In the study overall: Researchers drew samples from two women and three men aged 18 to 49.

As for this clone: Its antigen is not known.

The DNA input per sorted-subset replicate PCR was about 180 ng, corresponding to some 30,000 T cell genomes. Here immunoSEQ multiplex PCR was the method, and the copy in TCRdb shows in-frame clones only, minus some. The table records some 2 million clones, 95% of them present only once. Overall study findings and caveats: Some naive CD4 clonotypes, roughly 4.7%, turned up in common across four donors. Incompleteness in sorted-subset sequencing, despite large depth, was shown by rarefaction.

The CDR3 consists of 12 residues. CDR1 is MDHEN and CDR2 is SYDVKM in the germline V gene. V was shortened by 3 bases and J by 4 bases, with 6 bases between the two germline ends. The V and J genes are TRBV28 and TRBJ1-2; D is unresolved. The sample consisted of naive CD4+ T cells sorted from blood. Subset indicated: CD45RA+ positively selected. The TCR was taken from a man aged 18 to 29 in good health. The CDR3 region has the DNA TGTGCCAGCAGTTTCGGAGCCTATGGCTACACCTTC. Amino acid sequence: CASSFGAYGYTF.